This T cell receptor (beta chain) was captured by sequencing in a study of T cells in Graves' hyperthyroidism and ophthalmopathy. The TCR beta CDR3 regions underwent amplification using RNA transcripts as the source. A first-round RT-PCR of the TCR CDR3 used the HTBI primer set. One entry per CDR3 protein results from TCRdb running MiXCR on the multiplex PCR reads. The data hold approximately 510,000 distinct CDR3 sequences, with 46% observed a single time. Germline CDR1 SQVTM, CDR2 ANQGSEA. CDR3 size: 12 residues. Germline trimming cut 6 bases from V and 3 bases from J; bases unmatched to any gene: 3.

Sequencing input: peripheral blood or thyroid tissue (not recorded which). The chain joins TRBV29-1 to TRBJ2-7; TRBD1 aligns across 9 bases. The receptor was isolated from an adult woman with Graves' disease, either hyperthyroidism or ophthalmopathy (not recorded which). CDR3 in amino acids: CSVDRGNYEQYF. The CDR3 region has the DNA TGCAGCGTCGACAGGGGGAACTACGAGCAGTACTTC.